The T cell receptor beta chain described here comes from a study of OX40 agonist ivuxolimab in advanced cancers. Trimming removed 0 bases from V and 3 bases from J, with 7 bases in between. Germline V CDR1 and CDR2: SGHTS, YDEGEE. This CDR3 has 13 amino acids. Only in-frame clones appear in the TCRdb table, and some are missing; sequencing was by immunoSEQ multiplex PCR. The sample consists of about 82,000 clones, 85% to 90% of them appearing once. The material sequenced was CD4+ or CD8+ T cells sorted from blood, taken in a trial of the OX40 agonist ivuxolimab. This chain connects TRBV5-8 to TRBJ2-7; D is possibly TRBD1 (6 bases). The sequence was collected from an adult with an advanced solid tumor such as melanoma, head and neck, liver or kidney cancer. CDR3 sequence (DNA): TGTGCCAGCAGCTTGGGACAGGTCTACGAGCAGTACTTC. Residues: CASSLGQVYEQYF.